These 5 T cell receptor beta chains were all obtained from the same sample, sequenced in a study of blood T cell repertoires in acute mononucleosis. Time point given: convalescence about 6 months (5-8 months) after acute presentation (visit 7). Sequencing used immunoSEQ multiplex PCR; TCRdb keeps in-frame clones, though not all of them. The table includes about 1,700 clones, 20% to 25% detected once. This material consisted of EBV YVL epitope tetramer+ CD8+ T cells sorted from PBMCs, taken during convalescence from infectious mononucleosis. Stated subset: CD8 T cells binding a tetramer with EBV BRLF1 109-117 peptide (YVL-BR). The receptor source for this set is a woman aged 18-29 years with infectious mononucleosis caused by EBV.

As to this clone: A far larger clone is off by one base, so a read error is likely. The chain joins TRBV25-1 to TRBJ2-7; D remains ambiguous. The CDR3 loop spans 11 amino acids. The V and J ends lost 4 bases and 11 bases respectively, with 12 bases between them. The germline gives CDR1 MGHDK, CDR2 SYGVNS. This CDR3 reads CASSAQMEKYF. The CDR3 nucleotides read TGTGCCAGCAGTGCGCAAATGGAGAAGTACTTC.

This clone came up a few times. The chain is built from TRBV19 and TRBJ2-2; D is tentatively TRBD1 or TRBD2 (5 bases each). V lost 7 bases to trimming and J lost 2 bases, with 11 bases between them. Looked up from germline, CDR1 is LNHDA and CDR2 is SQIVND (reference sequence). CDR3 size: 14 residues. DNA for the CDR3: TGTGCCAGTACGGGGCACCCAAACACCGGGGAGCTGTTTTTT. Translated: CASTGHPNTGELFF.

Only one count was recorded for this clone. With a far larger clone one base away, a read error is the likely cause. The chain joins TRBV6-7 to TRBJ2-7; a weak D match, TRBD2 (6 bases). TRBV6-7 has ORF status, its function being uncertain. CDR3 length: 14 amino acids. CDR3 nucleotide sequence: TGTGCCATCAGTGAGACGGGAGTCCTCCACGAGCAGTACTTC. It codes for CAISETGVLHEQYF.

This clone was recorded a few times. Given a far larger clone just one base away, this is likely a sequencing read error. The chain uses TRBV14 and TRBJ2-7; tentatively, D is TRBD1 (6 bases). V lost 0 bases to trimming and J lost 4 bases, with 13 bases between them. The CDR3 covers 15 residues. Germline CDR1 SGHDN, CDR2 FVKESK. The CDR3 region has the DNA TGTGCCAGCAGCCAAGAAGGACAGCTCTCGTACGAGCAGTACTTC. It is translated as CASSQEGQLSYEQYF.

This clone appeared a few times. The V call is TRBV5-8, the J call TRBJ2-1; D gene ambiguous. V lost 2 bases, J lost 6 bases, and 9 bases lay in between. The CDR3 contains 13 residues. From germline, CDR1 is SGHTS and CDR2 YDEGEE. The CDR3 spells CASSFFQFNEQFF. DNA of the CDR3: TGTGCCAGCAGCTTCTTCCAGTTCAATGAGCAGTTCTTC.